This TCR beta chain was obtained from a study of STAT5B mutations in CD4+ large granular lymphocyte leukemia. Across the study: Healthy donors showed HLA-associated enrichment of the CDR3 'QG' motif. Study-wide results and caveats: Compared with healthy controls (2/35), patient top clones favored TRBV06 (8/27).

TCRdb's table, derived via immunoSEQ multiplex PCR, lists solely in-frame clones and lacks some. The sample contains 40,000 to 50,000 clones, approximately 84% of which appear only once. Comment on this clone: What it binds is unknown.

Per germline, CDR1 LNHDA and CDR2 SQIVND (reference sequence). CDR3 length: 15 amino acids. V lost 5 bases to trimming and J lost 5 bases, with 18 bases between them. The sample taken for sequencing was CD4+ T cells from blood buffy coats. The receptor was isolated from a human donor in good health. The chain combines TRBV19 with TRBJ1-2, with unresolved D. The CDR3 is CASSAPGRQGYGYTF. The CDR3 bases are TGTGCCAGTAGTGCCCCCGGCAGGCAAGGGTATGGCTACACCTTC.